This T cell receptor (beta chain) was obtained from a study of long-term antiretroviral therapy in people with HIV. The study, taken as a whole, reports: Although diversity increased after ART, it remained lower than in transplant donor controls. Repertoires from HIV showed CDR3 length ranges narrower than those of controls.

The samples, holding 1-10 million cryopreserved PBMC, were thawed before DNA extraction was carried out. This clone appeared once. Its cognate antigen is unknown. At the survey level, the v3.0 immunoSEQ assay was run. This table comes from immunoSEQ multiplex PCR, and its TCRdb copy is limited to in-frame clones, with some not included. This sample has tens of thousands of clones, with 80% to 85% found just once. The V and J ends lost 2 bases and 4 bases, in that order; junction bases with no gene match: 4. There are 15 residues in the CDR3. Germline loops: CDR1 MGHDK, CDR2 SYGVNS. The TCR was taken from a man younger than 35 with HIV. Sequenced here: unsorted PBMCs, sampled 1 year after starting antiretroviral therapy. This chain uses TRBV25-1 with TRBJ2-2, with 7 bases matching TRBD2. For the CDR3, the DNA is TGTGCCAGCAGTGAACTAGCGGTACTCACCGGGGAGCTGTTTTTT. This translates into CASSELAVLTGELFF.